The entry that follows covers one T cell receptor (beta chain) sequence. The sample originates from a study of blood T cell repertoires in COVID-19. Study background: Researchers got acute and convalescent COVID-19 samples from the United States, Italy and Spain. The analysed material was cDNA or gDNA that came from T cells, B-cell-depleted T cells, or PBMCs.

Participants were aged 18 to 89 years, lived in roughly 25 US areas, and enrolled virtually. Before being deemed recovered, Cohort 3 donors had two negative PCRs, clearance, or symptom resolution. This table comes from immunoSEQ multiplex PCR, and its TCRdb copy is limited to in-frame clones, with some not included. The sample contains fewer than 300,000 clones, 80% to 90% of which appear only once. The CDR3 has 16 residues. With 5 bases removed from V and 7 bases from J, the gap between germline ends came to 21 bases. Germline CDR1 reads SGHAT; CDR2 reads FQNNGV. The chain is built from TRBV11-2 and TRBJ2-1; D is possibly TRBD2 (6 bases). The source of this sequence is a woman under 40 who had recovered from COVID-19. The sequenced material came from PBMCs or T cells enriched from blood (not recorded which). This CDR3 reads CASSPPGRSKKNEQFF. In nucleotides, the CDR3 is TGTGCCAGCAGCCCCCCCGGGAGATCGAAGAAAAATGAGCAGTTCTTC.